This T cell receptor (beta chain) comes out of a study of T-cell memory formation after mild COVID-19. In its sample, this clonotype was seen a few times. V lost 4 bases to trimming and J lost 0 bases, with 13 bases between them. The germline gives CDR1 SGHRS, CDR2 YFSETQ. CDR3 length: 15 amino acids. One entry per CDR3 protein results from TCRdb running MiXCR on the 5' RACE reads. This sample has about 600,000 distinct CDR3 sequences, with roughly 22% found just once. Sequencing was performed on PBMCs or a T cell subset sorted from them (not recorded which). This sequence joins TRBV5-1 and TRBJ1-2; TRBD1 might be the D (6 bases). The receptor's source is an adult woman who had mild COVID-19 (a few samples of this study predate the infection). Cell type and time point are not known. The DNA of the CDR3 is TGCGCCAGCAGCCAATCGACAGGAGCTAACTATGGCTACACCTTC. Translation: CASSQSTGANYGYTF. Based on the CDR3 plus reference TRBV5-1 and TRBJ1-2, the full variable domain is KAGVTQTPRYLIKTRGQQVTLSCSPISGHRSVSWYQQTPGQGLQFLFEYFSETQRNKGNFPGRFSGRQFSNSRSEMNVSTLELGDSALYLCASSQSTGANYGYTFGSGTRLTVV.